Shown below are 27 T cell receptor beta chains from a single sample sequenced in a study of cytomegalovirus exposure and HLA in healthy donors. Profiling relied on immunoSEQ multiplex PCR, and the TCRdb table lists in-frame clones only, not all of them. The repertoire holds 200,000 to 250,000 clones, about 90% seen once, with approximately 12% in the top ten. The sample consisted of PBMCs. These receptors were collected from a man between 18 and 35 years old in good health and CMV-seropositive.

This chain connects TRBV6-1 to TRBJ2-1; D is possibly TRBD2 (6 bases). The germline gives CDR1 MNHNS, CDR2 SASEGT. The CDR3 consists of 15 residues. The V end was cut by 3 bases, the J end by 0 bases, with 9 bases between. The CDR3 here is CASSEYSGSYNEQFF. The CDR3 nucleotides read TGTGCCAGCAGTGAGTATAGCGGCTCCTACAATGAGCAGTTCTTC.

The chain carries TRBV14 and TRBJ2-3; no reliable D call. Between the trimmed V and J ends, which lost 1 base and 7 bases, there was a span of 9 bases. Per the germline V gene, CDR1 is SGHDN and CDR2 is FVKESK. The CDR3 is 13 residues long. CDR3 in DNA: TGTGCCAGCAGCCAAGCAGGTTTTAATACGCAGTATTTT. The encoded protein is CASSQAGFNTQYF.

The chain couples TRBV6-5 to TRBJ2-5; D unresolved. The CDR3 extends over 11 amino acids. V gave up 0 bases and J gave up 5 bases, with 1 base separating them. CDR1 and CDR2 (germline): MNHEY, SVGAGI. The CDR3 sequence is CASSYSETQYF. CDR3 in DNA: TGTGCCAGCAGTTACTCGGAGACCCAGTACTTC.

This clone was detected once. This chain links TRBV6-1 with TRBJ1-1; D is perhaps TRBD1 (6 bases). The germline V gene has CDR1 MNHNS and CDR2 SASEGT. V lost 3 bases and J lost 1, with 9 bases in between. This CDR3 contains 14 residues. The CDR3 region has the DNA TGTGCCAGCAGTGACAGGGGTGGGAACACTGAAGCTTTCTTT. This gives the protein CASSDRGGNTEAFF.

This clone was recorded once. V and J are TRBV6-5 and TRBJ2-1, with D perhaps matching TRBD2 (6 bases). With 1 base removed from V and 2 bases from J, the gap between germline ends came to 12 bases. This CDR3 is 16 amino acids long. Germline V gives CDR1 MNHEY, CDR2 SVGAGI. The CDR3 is CASSYLGGSAYNEQFF. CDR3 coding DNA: TGTGCCAGCAGTTACTTGGGGGGATCCGCCTACAATGAGCAGTTCTTC.

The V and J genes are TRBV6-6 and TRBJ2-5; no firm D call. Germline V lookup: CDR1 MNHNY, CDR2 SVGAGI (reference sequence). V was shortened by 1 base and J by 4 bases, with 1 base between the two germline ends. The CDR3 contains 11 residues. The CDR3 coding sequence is TGTGCCAGCAGTTACTTAGAGACCCAGTACTTC. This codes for CASSYLETQYF.

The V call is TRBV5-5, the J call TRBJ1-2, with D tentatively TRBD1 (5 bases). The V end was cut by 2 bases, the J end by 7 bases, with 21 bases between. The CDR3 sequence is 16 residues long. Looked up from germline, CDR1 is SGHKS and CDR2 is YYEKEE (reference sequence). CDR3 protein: CASSLVIRAPYPGYTF. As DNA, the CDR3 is TGTGCCAGCAGCTTAGTCATCAGGGCGCCTTATCCTGGCTACACCTTC. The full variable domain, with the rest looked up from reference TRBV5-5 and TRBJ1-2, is DAGVTQSPTHLIKTRGQQVTLRCSPISGHKSVSWYQQVLGQGPQFIFQYYEKEERGRGNFPDRFSARQFPNYSSELNVNALLLGDSALYLCASSLVIRAPYPGYTFGSGTRLTVV.

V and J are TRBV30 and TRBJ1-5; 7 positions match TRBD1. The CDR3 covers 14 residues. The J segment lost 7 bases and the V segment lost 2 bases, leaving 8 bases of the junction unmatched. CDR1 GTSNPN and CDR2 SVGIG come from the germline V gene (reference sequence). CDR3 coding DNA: TGTGCCTGGAGTCCAGGGGGTCCAGGCCAGCCCCAGCATTTT. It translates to CAWSPGGPGQPQHF.

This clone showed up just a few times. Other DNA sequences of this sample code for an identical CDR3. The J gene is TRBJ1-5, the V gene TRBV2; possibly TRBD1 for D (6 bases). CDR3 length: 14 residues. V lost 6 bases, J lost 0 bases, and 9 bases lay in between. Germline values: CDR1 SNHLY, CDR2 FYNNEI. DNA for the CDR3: TGTGCCAGCAGCGACAGGTATAGCAATCAGCCCCAGCATTTT. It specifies CASSDRYSNQPQHF.

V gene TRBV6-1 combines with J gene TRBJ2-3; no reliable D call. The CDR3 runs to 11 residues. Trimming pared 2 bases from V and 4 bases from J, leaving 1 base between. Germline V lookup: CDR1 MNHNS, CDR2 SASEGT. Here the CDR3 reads CASSEPDTQYF. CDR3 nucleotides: TGTGCCAGCAGTGAACCAGATACGCAGTATTTT.

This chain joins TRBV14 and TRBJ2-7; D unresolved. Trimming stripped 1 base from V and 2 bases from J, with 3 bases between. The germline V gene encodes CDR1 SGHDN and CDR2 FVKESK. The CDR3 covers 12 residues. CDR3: CASSQVAYEQYF. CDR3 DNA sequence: TGTGCCAGCAGCCAAGTGGCCTACGAGCAGTACTTC.

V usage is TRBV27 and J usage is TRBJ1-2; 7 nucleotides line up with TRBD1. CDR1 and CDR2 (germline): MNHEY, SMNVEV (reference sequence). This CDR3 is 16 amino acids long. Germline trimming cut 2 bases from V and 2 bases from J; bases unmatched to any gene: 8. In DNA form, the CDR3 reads TGTGCCAGCAGTTTAAGGACAGGAATGGAGAACTATGGCTACACCTTC. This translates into CASSLRTGMENYGYTF.

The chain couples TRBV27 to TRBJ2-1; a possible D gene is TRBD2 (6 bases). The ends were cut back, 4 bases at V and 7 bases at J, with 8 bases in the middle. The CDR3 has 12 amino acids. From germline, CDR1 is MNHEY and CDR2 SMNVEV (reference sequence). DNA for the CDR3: TGTGCCAGCAGTTCACGGGGGAATGAGCAGTTCTTC. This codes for CASSSRGNEQFF.

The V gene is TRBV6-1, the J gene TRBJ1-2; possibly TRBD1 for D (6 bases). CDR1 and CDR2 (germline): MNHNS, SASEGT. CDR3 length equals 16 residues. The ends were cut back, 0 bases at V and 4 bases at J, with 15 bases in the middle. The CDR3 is CASSEAITGQPYGYTF. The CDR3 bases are TGTGCCAGCAGTGAAGCGATAACAGGGCAACCCTATGGCTACACCTTC.

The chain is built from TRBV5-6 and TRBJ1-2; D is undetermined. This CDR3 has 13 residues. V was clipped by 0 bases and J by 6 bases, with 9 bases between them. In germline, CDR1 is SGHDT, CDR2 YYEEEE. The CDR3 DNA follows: TGTGCCAGCAGCTTGGTGGGAAGGAATGGCTACACCTTC. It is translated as CASSLVGRNGYTF.

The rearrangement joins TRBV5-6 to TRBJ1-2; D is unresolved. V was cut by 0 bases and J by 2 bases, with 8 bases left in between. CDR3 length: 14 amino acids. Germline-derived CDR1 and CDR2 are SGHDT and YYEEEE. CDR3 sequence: CASSLGQPNYGYTF. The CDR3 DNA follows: TGTGCCAGCAGCTTGGGCCAGCCGAACTATGGCTACACCTTC.

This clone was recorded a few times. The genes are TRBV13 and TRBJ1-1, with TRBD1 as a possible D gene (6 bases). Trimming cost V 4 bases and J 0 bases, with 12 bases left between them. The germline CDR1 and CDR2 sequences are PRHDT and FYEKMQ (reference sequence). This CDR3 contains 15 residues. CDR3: CASSSQTGMNTEAFF. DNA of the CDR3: TGTGCCAGCAGCTCGCAGACAGGAATGAACACTGAAGCTTTCTTT.

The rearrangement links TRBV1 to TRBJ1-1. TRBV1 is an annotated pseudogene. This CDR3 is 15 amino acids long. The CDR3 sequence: CTSSRSNCTPQPAFF. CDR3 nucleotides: TGCACCAGCAGCCGATCCAATTGCACGCCCCAACCGGCTTTCTTT.

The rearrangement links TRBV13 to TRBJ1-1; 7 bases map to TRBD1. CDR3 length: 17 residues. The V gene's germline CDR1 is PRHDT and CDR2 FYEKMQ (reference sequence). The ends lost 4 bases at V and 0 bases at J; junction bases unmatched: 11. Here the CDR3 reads CASSSYGTVSMNTEAFF. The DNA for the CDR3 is TGTGCCAGCAGCTCCTACGGGACAGTCTCCATGAACACTGAAGCTTTCTTT.

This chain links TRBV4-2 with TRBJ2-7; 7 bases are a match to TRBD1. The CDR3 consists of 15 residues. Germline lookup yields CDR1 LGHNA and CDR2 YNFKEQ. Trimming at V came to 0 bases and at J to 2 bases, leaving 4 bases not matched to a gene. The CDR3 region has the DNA TGTGCCAGCAGCCAAGACCGGGACAGAGCCTACGAGCAGTACTTC. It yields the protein CASSQDRDRAYEQYF.

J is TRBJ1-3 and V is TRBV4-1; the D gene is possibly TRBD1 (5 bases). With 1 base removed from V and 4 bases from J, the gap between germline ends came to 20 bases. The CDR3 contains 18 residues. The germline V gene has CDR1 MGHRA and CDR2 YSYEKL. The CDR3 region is CASSQGDVGQRKGNTIYF. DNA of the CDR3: TGCGCCAGCAGCCAAGGGGATGTGGGGCAGCGGAAAGGAAACACCATATATTTT.

Written as DNA, the CDR3 is TGTGCCAGCATGGGGGGCAGGGACGTTTTCAGCAATCAGCCCCAGCATTTT. This sequence encodes CASMGGRDVFSNQPQHF. This sequence joins TRBV2 and TRBJ1-5, with D tentatively TRBD1 (6 bases). The germline V gene encodes CDR1 SNHLY and CDR2 FYNNEI. This CDR3 is built from 17 residues. V was clipped by 7 bases and J by 1 base, with 20 bases between them.

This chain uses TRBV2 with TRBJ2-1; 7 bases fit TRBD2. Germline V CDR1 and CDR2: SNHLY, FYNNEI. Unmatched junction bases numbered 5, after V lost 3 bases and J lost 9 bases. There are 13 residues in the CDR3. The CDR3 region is CASSELGGSEQFF. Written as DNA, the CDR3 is TGTGCCAGCAGTGAGTTGGGGGGGTCTGAGCAGTTCTTC.

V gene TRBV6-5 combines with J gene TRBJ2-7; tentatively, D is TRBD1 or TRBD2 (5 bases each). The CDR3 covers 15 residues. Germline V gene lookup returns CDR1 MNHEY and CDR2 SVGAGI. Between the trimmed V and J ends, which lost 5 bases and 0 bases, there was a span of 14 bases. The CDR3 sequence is CASSATGTGSYEQYF. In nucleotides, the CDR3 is TGTGCCAGCAGTGCAACCGGGACGGGCTCCTACGAGCAGTACTTC.

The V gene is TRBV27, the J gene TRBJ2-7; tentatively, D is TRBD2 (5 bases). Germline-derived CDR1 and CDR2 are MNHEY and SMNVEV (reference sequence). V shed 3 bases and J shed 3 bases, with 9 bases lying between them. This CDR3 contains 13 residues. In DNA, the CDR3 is TGTGCCAGCAGTTTGGGAGCAGTCTACGAGCAGTACTTC. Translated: CASSLGAVYEQYF.

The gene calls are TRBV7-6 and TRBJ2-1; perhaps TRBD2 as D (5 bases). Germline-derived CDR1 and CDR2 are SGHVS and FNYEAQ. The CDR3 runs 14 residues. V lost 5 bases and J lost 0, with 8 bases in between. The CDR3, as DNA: TGTGCCAGCAGCCTAAGCGGCTCCTACAATGAGCAGTTCTTC. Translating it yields CASSLSGSYNEQFF.

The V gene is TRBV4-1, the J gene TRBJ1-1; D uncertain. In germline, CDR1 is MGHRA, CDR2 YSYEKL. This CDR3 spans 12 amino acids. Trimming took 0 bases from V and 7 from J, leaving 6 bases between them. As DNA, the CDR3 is TGCGCCAGCAGCCAAGAAACAGATGAAGCTTTCTTT. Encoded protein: CASSQETDEAFF.